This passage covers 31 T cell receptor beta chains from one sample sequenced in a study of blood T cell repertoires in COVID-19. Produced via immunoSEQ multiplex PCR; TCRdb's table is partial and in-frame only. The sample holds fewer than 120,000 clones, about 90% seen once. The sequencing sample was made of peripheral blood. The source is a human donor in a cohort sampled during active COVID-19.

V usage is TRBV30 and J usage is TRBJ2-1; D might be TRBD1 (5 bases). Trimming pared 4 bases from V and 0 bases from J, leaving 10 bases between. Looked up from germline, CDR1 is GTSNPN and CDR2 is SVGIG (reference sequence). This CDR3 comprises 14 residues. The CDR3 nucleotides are TGTGCCTGGATCCAGGGTACCTCCTACAATGAGCAGTTCTTC. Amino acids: CAWIQGTSYNEQFF.

The CDR3 spells CASSLRGGTEAFF. For the CDR3, the DNA is TGTGCCAGCAGCTTGAGGGGAGGCACTGAAGCTTTCTTT. The gene calls are TRBV5-6 and TRBJ1-1; D is perhaps TRBD1 (5 bases). The CDR3 is made up of 13 amino acids. Germline V CDR1 and CDR2: SGHDT, YYEEEE. V shed 1 base and J shed 4 bases, with 8 bases lying between them.

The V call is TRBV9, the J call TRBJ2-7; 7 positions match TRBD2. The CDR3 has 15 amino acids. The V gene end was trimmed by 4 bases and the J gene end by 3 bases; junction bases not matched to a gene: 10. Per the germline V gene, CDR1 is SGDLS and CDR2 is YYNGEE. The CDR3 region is CASSLGSGLYYEQYF. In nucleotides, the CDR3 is TGTGCCAGCAGCCTTGGATCGGGACTATACTACGAGCAGTACTTC.

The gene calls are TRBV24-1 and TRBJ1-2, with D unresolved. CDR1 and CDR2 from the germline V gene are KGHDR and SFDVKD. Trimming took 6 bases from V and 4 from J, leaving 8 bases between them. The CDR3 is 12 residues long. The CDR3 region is CATSKGGYGYTF. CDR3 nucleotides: TGTGCCACCAGTAAGGGAGGCTATGGCTACACCTTC.

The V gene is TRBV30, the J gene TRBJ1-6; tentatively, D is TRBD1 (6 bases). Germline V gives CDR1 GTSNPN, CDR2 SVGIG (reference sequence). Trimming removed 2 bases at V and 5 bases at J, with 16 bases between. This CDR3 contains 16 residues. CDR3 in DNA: TGTGCCTGGAGTCCGGGGGGCTACCGTCATAATTCACCCCTCCACTTT. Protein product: CAWSPGGYRHNSPLHF.

The CDR3 region is CASSPRGQGEAFF. CDR3 DNA: TGTGCCAGCTCACCTCGAGGACAGGGAGAAGCTTTCTTT. This chain links TRBV18 with TRBJ1-1, with TRBD1 matching over 8 bases. The V gene end was trimmed by 3 bases and the J gene end by 8 bases; junction bases not matched to a gene: 5. Germline V gene lookup returns CDR1 KGHSH and CDR2 LQKENI. The CDR3 totals 13 residues.

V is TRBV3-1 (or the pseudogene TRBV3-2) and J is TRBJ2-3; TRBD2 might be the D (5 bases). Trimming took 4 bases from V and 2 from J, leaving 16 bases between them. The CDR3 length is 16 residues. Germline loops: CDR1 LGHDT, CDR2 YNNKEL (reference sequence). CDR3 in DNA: TGTGCCAGCAGCCTAAAAGCGGAAAGTAACACAGATACGCAGTATTTT. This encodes CASSLKAESNTDTQYF.

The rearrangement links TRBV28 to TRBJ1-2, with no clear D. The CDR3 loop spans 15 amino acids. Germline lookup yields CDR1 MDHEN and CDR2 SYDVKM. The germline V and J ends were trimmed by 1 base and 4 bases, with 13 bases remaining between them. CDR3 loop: CASSLLTEAIYGYTF. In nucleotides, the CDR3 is TGTGCCAGCAGTTTATTAACGGAGGCGATCTATGGCTACACCTTC.

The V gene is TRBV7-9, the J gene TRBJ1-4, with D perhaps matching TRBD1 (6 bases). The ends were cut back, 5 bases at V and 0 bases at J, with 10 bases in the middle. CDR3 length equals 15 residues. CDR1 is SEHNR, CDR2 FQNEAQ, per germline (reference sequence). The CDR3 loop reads CASSKQGTTNEKLFF. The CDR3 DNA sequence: TGTGCCAGCAGCAAACAGGGAACAACTAATGAAAAACTGTTTTTT. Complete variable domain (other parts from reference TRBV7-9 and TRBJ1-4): DTGVSQNPRHKITKRGQNVTFRCDPISEHNRLYWYRQTLGQGPEFLTYFQNEAQLEKSRLLSDRFSAERPKGSFSTLEIQRTEQGDSAMYLCASSKQGTTNEKLFFGSGTQLSVL.

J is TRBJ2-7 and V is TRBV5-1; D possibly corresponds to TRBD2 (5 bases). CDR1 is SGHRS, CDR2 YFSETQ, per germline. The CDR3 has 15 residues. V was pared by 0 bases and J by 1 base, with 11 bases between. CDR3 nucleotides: TGCGCCAGCAGCTTGGGGCTAGGAGGTTCCTACGAGCAGTACTTC. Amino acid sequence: CASSLGLGGSYEQYF.

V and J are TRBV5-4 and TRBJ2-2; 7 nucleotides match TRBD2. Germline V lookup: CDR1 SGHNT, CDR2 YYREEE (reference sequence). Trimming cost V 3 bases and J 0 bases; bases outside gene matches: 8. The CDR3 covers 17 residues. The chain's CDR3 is CASSSSGAGANTGELFF. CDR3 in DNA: TGTGCCAGCAGCTCGAGCGGGGCCGGGGCGAACACCGGGGAGCTGTTTTTT. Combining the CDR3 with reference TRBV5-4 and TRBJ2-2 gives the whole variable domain ETGVTQSPTHLIKTRGQQVTLRCSSQSGHNTVSWYQQALGQGPQFIFQYYREEENGRGNFPPRFSGLQFPNYSSELNVNALELDDSALYLCASSSSGAGANTGELFFGEGSRLTVL.

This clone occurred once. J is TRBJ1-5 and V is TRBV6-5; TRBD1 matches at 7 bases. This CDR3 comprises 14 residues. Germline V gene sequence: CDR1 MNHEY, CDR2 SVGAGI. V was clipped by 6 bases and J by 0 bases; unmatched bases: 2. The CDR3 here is CASRGQYSNQPQHF. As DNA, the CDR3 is TGTGCCAGCAGGGGACAGTATAGCAATCAGCCCCAGCATTTT.

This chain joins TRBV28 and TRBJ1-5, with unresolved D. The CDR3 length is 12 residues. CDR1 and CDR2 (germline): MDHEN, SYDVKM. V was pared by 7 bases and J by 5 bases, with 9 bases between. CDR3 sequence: CASKALDQPQHF. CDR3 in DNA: TGTGCCAGCAAAGCGTTGGATCAGCCCCAGCATTTT.

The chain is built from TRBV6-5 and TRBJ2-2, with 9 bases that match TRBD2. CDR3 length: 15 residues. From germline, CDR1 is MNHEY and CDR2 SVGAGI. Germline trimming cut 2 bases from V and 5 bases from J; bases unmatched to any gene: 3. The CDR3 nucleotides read TGTGCCAGCAGTTACACAGGACTAGCGACCGGGGAGCTGTTTTTT. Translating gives CASSYTGLATGELFF.

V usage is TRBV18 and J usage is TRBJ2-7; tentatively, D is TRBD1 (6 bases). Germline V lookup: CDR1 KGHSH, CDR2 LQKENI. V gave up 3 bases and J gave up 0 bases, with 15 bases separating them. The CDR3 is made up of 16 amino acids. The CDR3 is CASSPQTGGSSYEQYF. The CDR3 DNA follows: TGTGCCAGCTCACCTCAGACAGGCGGCAGCTCCTACGAGCAGTACTTC.

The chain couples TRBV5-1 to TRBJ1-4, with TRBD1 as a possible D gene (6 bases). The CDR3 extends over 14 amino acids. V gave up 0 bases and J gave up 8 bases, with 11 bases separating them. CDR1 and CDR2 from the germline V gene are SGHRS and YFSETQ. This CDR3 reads CASSLVLGQEKLFF. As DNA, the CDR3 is TGCGCCAGCAGCTTGGTTTTGGGACAAGAAAAACTGTTTTTT.

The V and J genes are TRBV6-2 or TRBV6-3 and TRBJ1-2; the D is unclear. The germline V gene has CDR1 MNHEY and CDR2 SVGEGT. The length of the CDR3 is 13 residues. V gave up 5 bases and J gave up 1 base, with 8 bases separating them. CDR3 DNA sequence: TGTGCCAGCAGTCCATACAGTAACTATGGCTACACCTTC. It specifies CASSPYSNYGYTF.

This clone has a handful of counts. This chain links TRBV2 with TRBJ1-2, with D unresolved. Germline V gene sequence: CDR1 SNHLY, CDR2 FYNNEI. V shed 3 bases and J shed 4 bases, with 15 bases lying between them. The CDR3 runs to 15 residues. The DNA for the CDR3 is TGTGCCAGCAGTGATCATCCCGGCGAGGGCTATGGCTACACCTTC. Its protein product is CASSDHPGEGYGYTF.

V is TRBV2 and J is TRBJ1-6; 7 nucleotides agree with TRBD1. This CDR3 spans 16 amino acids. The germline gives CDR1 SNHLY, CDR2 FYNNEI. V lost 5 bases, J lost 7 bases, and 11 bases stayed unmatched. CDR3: CASSLQGIGSNSPLHF. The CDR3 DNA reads TGTGCCAGCAGTTTACAGGGGATAGGGTCCAATTCACCCCTCCACTTT.

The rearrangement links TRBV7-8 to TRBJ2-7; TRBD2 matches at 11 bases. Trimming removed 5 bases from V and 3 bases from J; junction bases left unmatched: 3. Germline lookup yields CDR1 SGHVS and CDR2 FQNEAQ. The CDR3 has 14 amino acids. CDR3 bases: TGTGCCAGCAGCCTAACTAGCGGGAGCTACGAGCAGTACTTC. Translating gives CASSLTSGSYEQYF.

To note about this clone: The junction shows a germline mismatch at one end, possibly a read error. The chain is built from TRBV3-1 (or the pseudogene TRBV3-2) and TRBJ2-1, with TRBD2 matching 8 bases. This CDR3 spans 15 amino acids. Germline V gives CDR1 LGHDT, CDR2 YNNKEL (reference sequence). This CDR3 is CASSHGLASNNEQFF. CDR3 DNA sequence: TGTGCCAGCAGCCACGGACTAGCCTCCAACAATGAGCAGTTCTTC.

CDR3 nucleotide sequence: TGTGCCAGCAGCCACGACAGGGACCAAGAGACCCAGTACTTC. Residues: CASSHDRDQETQYF. The chain is built from TRBV6-6 and TRBJ2-5; 7 nucleotides align to TRBD1. V shed 6 bases, J shed 0 bases, and the junction held 4 bases outside the gene matches. The CDR3 is 14 amino acids. The germline gives CDR1 MNHNY, CDR2 SVGAGI (reference sequence).

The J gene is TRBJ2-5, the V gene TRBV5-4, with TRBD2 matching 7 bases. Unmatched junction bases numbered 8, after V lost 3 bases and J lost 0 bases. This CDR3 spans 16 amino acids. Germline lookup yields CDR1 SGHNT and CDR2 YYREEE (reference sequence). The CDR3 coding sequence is TGTGCCAGCAGCTCTGGACTAGTGGGGGACCAAGAGACCCAGTACTTC. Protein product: CASSSGLVGDQETQYF. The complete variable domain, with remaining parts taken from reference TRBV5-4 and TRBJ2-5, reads ETGVTQSPTHLIKTRGQQVTLRCSSQSGHNTVSWYQQALGQGPQFIFQYYREEENGRGNFPPRFSGLQFPNYSSELNVNALELDDSALYLCASSSGLVGDQETQYFGPGTRLLVL.

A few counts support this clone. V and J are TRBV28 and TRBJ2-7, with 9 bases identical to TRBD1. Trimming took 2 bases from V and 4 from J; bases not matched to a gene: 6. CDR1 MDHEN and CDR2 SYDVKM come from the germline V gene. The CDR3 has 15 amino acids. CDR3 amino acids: CASSLSGTGPYEQYF. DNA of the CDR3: TGTGCCAGCAGTTTAAGTGGGACAGGGCCTTACGAGCAGTACTTC.

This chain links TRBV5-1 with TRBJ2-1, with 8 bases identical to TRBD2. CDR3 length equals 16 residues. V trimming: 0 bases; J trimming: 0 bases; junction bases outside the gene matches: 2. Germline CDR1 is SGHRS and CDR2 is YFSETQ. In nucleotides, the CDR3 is TGCGCCAGCAGCTTGGTCAGCGGGAGCTCCTACAATGAGCAGTTCTTC. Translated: CASSLVSGSSYNEQFF.

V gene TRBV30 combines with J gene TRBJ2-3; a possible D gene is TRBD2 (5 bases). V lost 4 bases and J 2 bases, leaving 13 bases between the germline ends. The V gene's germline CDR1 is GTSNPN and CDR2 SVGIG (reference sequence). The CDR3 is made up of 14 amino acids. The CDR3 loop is CAWNPTSSTDTQYF. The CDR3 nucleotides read TGTGCCTGGAACCCCACTAGTTCCACAGATACGCAGTATTTT.

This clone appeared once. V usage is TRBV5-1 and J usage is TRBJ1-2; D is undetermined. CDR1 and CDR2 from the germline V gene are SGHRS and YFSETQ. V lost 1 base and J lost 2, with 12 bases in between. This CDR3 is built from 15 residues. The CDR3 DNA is TGCGCCAGCAGCTTGATGGGCACAGACAACTATGGCTACACCTTC. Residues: CASSLMGTDNYGYTF.

This CDR3 is CASSLGFRQVSGELFF. CDR3 bases: TGTGCCAGCAGCTTGGGCTTTCGTCAGGTATCCGGGGAGCTGTTTTTT. The genes are TRBV7-2 and TRBJ2-2; D unresolved. V gave up 3 bases and J gave up 6 bases, with 17 bases separating them. The CDR3 has 16 residues. Germline lookup yields CDR1 SGHTA and CDR2 FQGNSA.

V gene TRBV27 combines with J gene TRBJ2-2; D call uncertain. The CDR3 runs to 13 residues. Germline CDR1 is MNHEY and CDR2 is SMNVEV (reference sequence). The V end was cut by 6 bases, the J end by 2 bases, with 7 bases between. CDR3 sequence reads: CASSPLNTGELFF. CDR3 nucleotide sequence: TGTGCCAGCAGCCCCTTAAACACCGGGGAGCTGTTTTTT.

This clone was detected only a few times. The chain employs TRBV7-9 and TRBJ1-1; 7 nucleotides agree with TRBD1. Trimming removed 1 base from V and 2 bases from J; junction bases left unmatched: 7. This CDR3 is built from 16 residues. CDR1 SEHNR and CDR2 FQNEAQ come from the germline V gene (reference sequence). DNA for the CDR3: TGTGCCAGCAGCTTAGGTTTGACAGGGTTCAACACTGAAGCTTTCTTT. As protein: CASSLGLTGFNTEAFF.

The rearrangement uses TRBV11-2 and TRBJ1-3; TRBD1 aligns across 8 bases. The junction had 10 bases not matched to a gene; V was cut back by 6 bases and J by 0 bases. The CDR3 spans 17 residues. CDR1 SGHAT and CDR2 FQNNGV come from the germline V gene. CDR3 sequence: CASSDLGQDFSGNTIYF. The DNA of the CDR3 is TGTGCCAGCAGTGACTTGGGACAGGACTTCTCTGGAAACACCATATATTTT.